This T cell receptor beta chain was captured by sequencing in a study of Ad26.COV2.S vaccination and SARS-CoV-2 variants. Study-wide context: The donor participated in the COV1001 trial, in its Ad26.COV2.S arm.

Overall study findings and caveats: Post-vaccination breadth of spike-specific CD8+ and CD4+ T cell responses was reportedly substantial.

Only in-frame clones appear in the TCRdb table, and some are missing; sequencing was by immunoSEQ multiplex PCR. Among 250,000 to 300,000 clones, 80% to 90% were seen once, and the ten largest hold about 3.6%. This clone has a single count. Its cognate antigen is unknown. The germline gives CDR1 LNHDA, CDR2 SQIVND (reference sequence). The CDR3 totals 15 residues. Trimming pared 4 bases from V and 3 bases from J, leaving 13 bases between. The treatment: some 20 received Ad26.COV2.S at low or high dose, single or two shots; several received placebo; per-sample allocation not given. Sampling took place 63 days after the first vaccine or placebo injection.

V usage is TRBV19 and J usage is TRBJ1-5, with no clear D. This sample comprised peripheral blood, obtained in a trial of Ad26.COV2.S vaccine versus placebo. This TCR was recovered from a person between 18 and 65 years old who received the Ad26.COV2.S COVID-19 vaccine or a placebo. CDR3 DNA: TGTGCCAGTAGTAAACAGTCAGGAAACAATCAGCCCCAGCATTTT. Translation: CASSKQSGNNQPQHF.